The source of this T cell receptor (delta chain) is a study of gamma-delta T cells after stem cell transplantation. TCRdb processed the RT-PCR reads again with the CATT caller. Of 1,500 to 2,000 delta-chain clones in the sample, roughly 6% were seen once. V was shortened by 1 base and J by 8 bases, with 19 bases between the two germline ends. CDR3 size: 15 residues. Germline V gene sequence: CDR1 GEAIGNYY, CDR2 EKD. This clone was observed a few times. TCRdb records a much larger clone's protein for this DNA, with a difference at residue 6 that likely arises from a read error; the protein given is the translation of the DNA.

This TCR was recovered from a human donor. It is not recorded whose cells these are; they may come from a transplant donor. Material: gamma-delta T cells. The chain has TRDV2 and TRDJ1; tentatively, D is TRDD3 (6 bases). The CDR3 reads CACDTPEGGPPKLIF. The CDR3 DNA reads TGTGCCTGTGACACGCCTGAAGGGGGACCCCCGAAACTCATCTTT.